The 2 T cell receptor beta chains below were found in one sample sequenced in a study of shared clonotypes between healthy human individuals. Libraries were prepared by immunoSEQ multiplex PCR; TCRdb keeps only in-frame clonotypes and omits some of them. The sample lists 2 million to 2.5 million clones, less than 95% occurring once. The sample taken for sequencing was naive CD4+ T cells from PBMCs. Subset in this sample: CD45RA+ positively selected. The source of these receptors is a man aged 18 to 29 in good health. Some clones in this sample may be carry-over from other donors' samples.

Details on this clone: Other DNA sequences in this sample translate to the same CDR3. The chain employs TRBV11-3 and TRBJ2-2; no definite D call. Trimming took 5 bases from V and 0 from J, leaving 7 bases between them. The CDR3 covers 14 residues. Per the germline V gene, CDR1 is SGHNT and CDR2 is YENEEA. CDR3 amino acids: CASSVGTNTGELFF. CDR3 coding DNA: TGTGCCAGCAGCGTTGGGACGAACACCGGGGAGCTGTTTTTT.

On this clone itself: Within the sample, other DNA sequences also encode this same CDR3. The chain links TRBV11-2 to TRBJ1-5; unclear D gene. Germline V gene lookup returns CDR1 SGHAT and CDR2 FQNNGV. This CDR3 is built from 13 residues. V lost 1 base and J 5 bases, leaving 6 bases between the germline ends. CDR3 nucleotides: TGTGCCAGCAGCTTAGCCCACGATCAGCCCCAGCATTTT. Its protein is CASSLAHDQPQHF.